This entry lists 18 T cell receptor beta chains sequenced from one sample in a study of blood T cell repertoires in COVID-19. The repertoire was sequenced with immunoSEQ multiplex PCR; TCRdb's copy has only in-frame clones and lacks some. Of roughly 65,000 clones listed, roughly 77% are singletons. Material: peripheral blood. These receptors were taken from a man aged 80 or over with acute or convalescent COVID-19.

The gene calls are TRBV7-6 and TRBJ1-1; 8 nucleotides align to TRBD1. V was clipped by 2 bases and J by 0 bases; unmatched bases: 14. Germline loops: CDR1 SGHVS, CDR2 FNYEAQ. The CDR3 is 19 amino acids. The chain's CDR3 is CASSLFFSGTGPLNTEAFF. CDR3 DNA sequence: TGTGCCAGCAGCTTATTCTTTAGTGGGACAGGCCCATTGAACACTGAAGCTTTCTTT.

The chain recombines TRBV5-1 with TRBJ2-3; TRBD1 matches at 9 bases. From germline, CDR1 is SGHRS and CDR2 YFSETQ. V lost 1 base, J lost 3 bases, and 6 bases stayed unmatched. The CDR3 covers 16 residues. In nucleotides, the CDR3 is TGCGCCAGCAGCTTGATGGGACAGGGAGCGACAGATACGCAGTATTTT. Encoded protein: CASSLMGQGATDTQYF.

This chain connects TRBV30 to TRBJ2-1; D is ambiguous. The CDR3 extends over 11 amino acids. V was shortened by 2 bases and J by 8 bases, with 7 bases between the two germline ends. Germline V gene data show CDR1 as GTSNPN and CDR2 as SVGIG (reference sequence). CDR3 nucleotides: TGTGCCTGGAGTACCGGGTATGAGCAGTTCTTC. Translation gives CAWSTGYEQFF.

The V gene is TRBV7-9, the J gene TRBJ2-1, with a possible D match to TRBD1 (6 bases). The germline V gene has CDR1 SEHNR and CDR2 FQNEAQ (reference sequence). The ends were cut back, 5 bases at V and 0 bases at J, with 11 bases in the middle. This CDR3 is built from 15 residues. CDR3 sequence (DNA): TGTGCCAGCAGCCCAGACAGGACCTCCTACAATGAGCAGTTCTTC. Amino acids: CASSPDRTSYNEQFF.

The gene calls are TRBV7-2 and TRBJ2-3; D may be TRBD2 (5 bases). The V gene's germline CDR1 is SGHTA and CDR2 FQGNSA. CDR3 length: 13 residues. V shed 6 bases and J shed 1 base, with 8 bases lying between them. The CDR3, as DNA: TGTGCCAGCAGGACCGGGGGCACAGATACGCAGTATTTT. Amino acid sequence: CASRTGGTDTQYF.

The count of this clone is one. V and J are TRBV7-2 and TRBJ1-5; D is possibly TRBD1 (6 bases). The CDR3 extends over 16 amino acids. The V end was cut by 3 bases, the J end by 3 bases, with 15 bases between. Per germline, CDR1 SGHTA and CDR2 FQGNSA. CDR3 nucleotides: TGTGCCAGCAGCTTGGGGGGGGCGATACACAATCAGCCCCAGCATTTT. It codes for CASSLGGAIHNQPQHF.

There are a few counts of this clone. V usage is TRBV5-5 and J usage is TRBJ2-7; D may be TRBD1 (5 bases). The CDR3 contains 14 residues. V dropped 0 bases and J dropped 3 bases, with 10 bases sitting between them. Germline V gene lookup returns CDR1 SGHKS and CDR2 YYEKEE (reference sequence). In nucleotides, the CDR3 is TGTGCCAGCAGCTTGGCGTGGGGCGACTACGAGCAGTACTTC. This sequence encodes CASSLAWGDYEQYF.

The genes are TRBV7-3 and TRBJ2-7; D remains unclear. The CDR3 runs 14 residues. V was cut by 2 bases and J by 3 bases, with 11 bases left in between. The germline V gene has CDR1 SGHTA and CDR2 FQGTGA. In DNA, the CDR3 is TGTGCCAGCAGCTTATACCCAGGCGACTACGAGCAGTACTTC. Protein: CASSLYPGDYEQYF. Full variable domain (remainder filled in from reference TRBV7-3 and TRBJ2-7): GAGVSQTPSNKVTEKGKYVELRCDPISGHTALYWYRQSLGQGPEFLIYFQGTGAADDSGLPNDRFFAVRPEGSVSTLKIQRTERGDSAVYLCASSLYPGDYEQYFGPGTRLTVT.

The chain links TRBV6-6 to TRBJ2-2; D gene ambiguous. Germline CDR1 MNHNY, CDR2 SVGAGI (reference sequence). CDR3 length equals 18 residues. V was pared by 5 bases and J by 0 bases, with 19 bases between. CDR3 nucleotide sequence: TGTGCCAGCAGTCATGCGTTGGTAAAACTCGCGAACACCGGGGAGCTGTTTTTT. It codes for CASSHALVKLANTGELFF.

The rearrangement links TRBV10-3 to TRBJ1-1, with 7 bases matching TRBD1. This CDR3 spans 15 amino acids. V was clipped by 6 bases and J by 4 bases; unmatched bases: 11. CDR1 and CDR2 from the germline V gene are ENHRY and SYGVKD. CDR3 coding DNA: TGTGCCATCAGAATCGGACAGGATGGGAGCACTGAAGCTTTCTTT. It encodes CAIRIGQDGSTEAFF.

The V gene is TRBV5-1, the J gene TRBJ2-1; possibly TRBD2 for D (5 bases). Germline lookup yields CDR1 SGHRS and CDR2 YFSETQ. V lost 7 bases, J lost 12 bases, and 14 bases lay in between. This CDR3 is built from 11 residues. CDR3 bases: TGCGCCAGCTCCTACCGGGGAACGCAGTTCTTC. As protein: CASSYRGTQFF. Variable domain in full (rest from reference TRBV5-1 and TRBJ2-1): KAGVTQTPRYLIKTRGQQVTLSCSPISGHRSVSWYQQTPGQGLQFLFEYFSETQRNKGNFPGRFSGRQFSNSRSEMNVSTLELGDSALYLCASSYRGTQFFGPGTRLTVL.

This chain links TRBV24-1 with TRBJ2-3; 7 positions match TRBD2. The CDR3 contains 17 residues. In germline, CDR1 is KGHDR, CDR2 SFDVKD. The trim removed 6 bases at V and 0 bases at J, leaving 11 bases unmatched. The CDR3 DNA reads as TGTGCCACCAGTCCCAGCGGGGTTTCCTTTAGCACAGATACGCAGTATTTT. As protein: CATSPSGVSFSTDTQYF.

This clone was seen only a few times. J is TRBJ2-3 and V is TRBV7-2; TRBD2 matches 9 bases. This CDR3 spans 16 amino acids. The germline V gene has CDR1 SGHTA and CDR2 FQGNSA. Losses at the gene ends were 1 base for V and 6 bases for J; bases not matched to a gene: 8. CDR3 sequence: CASSLVGTSRRDTQYF. In DNA form, the CDR3 reads TGTGCCAGCAGCTTAGTTGGGACTAGCCGAAGGGATACGCAGTATTTT.

The chain is built from TRBV5-1 and TRBJ1-2; 7 nucleotides agree with TRBD1. Germline-derived CDR1 and CDR2 are SGHRS and YFSETQ. This CDR3 has 12 amino acids. The trim removed 4 bases at V and 6 bases at J, leaving 3 bases unmatched. The CDR3 here is CASSTQGDGYTF. In nucleotides, the CDR3 is TGCGCCAGCAGCACTCAGGGGGATGGCTACACCTTC.

The genes are TRBV7-2 and TRBJ1-4; D may be TRBD1 (6 bases). The CDR3 is 15 amino acids. Germline V gene sequence: CDR1 SGHTA, CDR2 FQGNSA. Deletions cut 5 bases from V and 0 bases from J, with 10 bases between. The CDR3 DNA reads as TGTGCCAGCAGCCAAAACAGGGCAACTAATGAAAAACTGTTTTTT. Its translation: CASSQNRATNEKLFF.

The CDR3 coding sequence is TGTGCCAGCAGTGAAGGACCAGGGGGCTTCCACGAGCAGTACTTC. Translating it yields CASSEGPGGFHEQYF. The chain links TRBV6-1 to TRBJ2-7; 8 bases are shared with TRBD1. The CDR3 is made up of 15 amino acids. Germline CDR1 MNHNS, CDR2 SASEGT. Losses at the gene ends were 1 base for V and 5 bases for J; bases not matched to a gene: 7.

This clone was counted between two and nine times. The chain links TRBV6-5 to TRBJ2-5, with a weak D call TRBD2 (7 bases). Germline lookup yields CDR1 MNHEY and CDR2 SVGAGI. V dropped 6 bases and J dropped 6 bases, with 14 bases sitting between them. The CDR3 covers 13 residues. The CDR3 sequence is CASRQGGGQTQYF. CDR3 coding DNA: TGTGCCAGCAGACAAGGGGGGGGACAGACCCAGTACTTC.

The CDR3 bases are TGTGCCAGCAGCCTCGGGGGGGCGGTCACCGGGGAGCTGTTTTTT. It encodes CASSLGGAVTGELFF. This sequence joins TRBV7-9 and TRBJ2-2; TRBD2 matches 8 bases. The CDR3 contains 15 residues. Germline CDR1 reads SEHNR; CDR2 reads FQNEAQ (reference sequence). Losses at the gene ends were 5 bases for V and 4 bases for J; bases not matched to a gene: 6.